Sequencing of this T cell receptor beta chain was carried out in a study of shared clonotypes between healthy human individuals (dated by TCRdb to the early 2020s). With respect to the entire study: A few men and two women, aged 18 to 49 years, made up the cohort. Per donor, three plates each were used for CD4 naive and CD4 memory, two for CD8 naive, and one for CD8 memory. Blood TCR repertoires of several healthy adults were deeply sequenced to estimate repertoire size and the extent of clonotype sharing between individuals. To increase sequencing depth and limit assay-specific biases, TCR repertoire library preparation and sequencing were carried out by different laboratories using diverse techniques. Each donor's leukapheresis produced roughly between roughly 0.85 and 10 billion PBMCs. Paper-wide results and their limitations: Compared with non-shared clonotypes, clonotypes shared by all four sorted-subset donors had higher generation probabilities. When a few donors were compared, the shared fraction of clonotypes was approximately 5% for naive CD4, 3.5% for naive CD8, roughly 2.5% for memory CD4, and 0.35% to 0.4% for memory CD8. Naive subsets generally had larger estimated clonotype richness than memory subsets did. Pairwise subsampling indicated that sequencing depth was expected to affect the degree of clonotype sharing among donors. The small number of donors limited the genetic and exposure-history diversity represented. Sampling was restricted to blood, and TCR repertoires in tissues likely differ from the TCR repertoires found in blood. Incomplete sequencing was indicated by rarefaction of sorted-subset datasets, despite the large sequencing depth.

Using the deep immunoSEQ assay, TCR CDR3 regions were amplified from genomic DNA by multiplex PCR. Extracted genomic DNA from each cell subset was distributed evenly across all wells of several immunoSEQ 96-well plates, and each plate was treated as a replicate. For sorted subsets, approximately 0.2 ug of genomic DNA, equivalent to around 31,000 T cell genomes, went into each replicate PCR. Purified libraries were quantified with a Qubit 3.0 fluorometer, sized on a Bioanalyzer 2100, and re-quantified with the KAPA Library Quantification kit. Each immunoSEQ 96-well plate was sequenced on its own single-read 150-cycle Illumina NextSeq 550 flow cell. The authors' analysis ran thus. Because the immunoSEQ output included only junctional sequences and no quality scores, the filtering could not be the same as the filtering used for full-length reads. To assign V/J genes and CDR3, sequences were annotated using PyIR, a Python wrapper for IgBLAST v1.9, with IMGT germline references. Reads were filtered out if the reads had weak V/J assignments (E-value above 1e-6), no CDR3, stop codons, out-of-frame junctions, or ambiguous translated residues. A V3J clonotype was defined by an identical inferred V gene, J gene, and CDR3 amino acid sequence. To compute the percentage overlap between repertoires, the number of shared unique clonotypes was divided by the size of the smaller repertoire. Repertoire richness was assessed with RTK rarefaction, the Chao1 estimator, and Recon v2.1 estimates of unobserved clonotypes. Generation probabilities were computed with OLGA for all TCRbeta clonotypes obtained by the gDNA method from several donors. The table was pulled from immuneACCESS by TCRdb, which kept in-frame rearrangements only. Such tables lose some clones; where checked, under half of the loss comes from unresolved V genes, and the rest has no known cause. The V and J calls and clone size are taken from that table; D and trimming were inferred from the DNA. A total of about 680,000 clones appear in this sample, roughly 94% of them only once. Jointly, the top ten make up about 24% of the sample.

CD8 naive samples were CD45RO-negative cells positively selected for CCR7, giving a CD45RA+CCR7+ population that excluded TemRA cells. Healthy HIV-negative adults with no recently reported acute infections or vaccinations were included as donors. All donors were Caucasian adults living in Nashville, Tennessee, USA. Blood was collected by leukapheresis, and PBMCs were isolated by Ficoll-Histopaque density gradient centrifugation and then cryopreserved in liquid nitrogen vapor phase. Analytical flow cytometry was used to check the purity and quantity of every magnetically sorted T cell population. From each sorted fraction, genomic DNA was isolated and quantified by UV absorbance on a Nanodrop 2000c. As regards this clone: Its antigen specificity is not known. Per-nucleotide qualities are absent, and no much larger clonotype sits a single base away.

V is clipped by 0 bases and J by 0 bases, and the sequence between their germline boundaries is 3 bases long. The germline V gene sets CDR1 to MGHRA and CDR2 to YSYEKL. The CDR3 contains 13 residues, cysteine and phenylalanine counted. The only DNA kept is the CDR3, 39 bases in frame from the first base. The sequencing input was naive CD8+ T cells sorted from blood. The cell subset or site label on this specimen signifies: CD45RA+CCR7+. The receptor comes from a man aged 25 to 40 in good health. Here the chain combines TRBV4-1 and TRBJ2-7; the D gene assignment is ambiguous. The encoded CDR3 is CASSQEVSYEQYF. In nucleotide form, the sequence is TGCGCCAGCAGCCAAGAAGTCTCCTACGAGCAGTACTTC.